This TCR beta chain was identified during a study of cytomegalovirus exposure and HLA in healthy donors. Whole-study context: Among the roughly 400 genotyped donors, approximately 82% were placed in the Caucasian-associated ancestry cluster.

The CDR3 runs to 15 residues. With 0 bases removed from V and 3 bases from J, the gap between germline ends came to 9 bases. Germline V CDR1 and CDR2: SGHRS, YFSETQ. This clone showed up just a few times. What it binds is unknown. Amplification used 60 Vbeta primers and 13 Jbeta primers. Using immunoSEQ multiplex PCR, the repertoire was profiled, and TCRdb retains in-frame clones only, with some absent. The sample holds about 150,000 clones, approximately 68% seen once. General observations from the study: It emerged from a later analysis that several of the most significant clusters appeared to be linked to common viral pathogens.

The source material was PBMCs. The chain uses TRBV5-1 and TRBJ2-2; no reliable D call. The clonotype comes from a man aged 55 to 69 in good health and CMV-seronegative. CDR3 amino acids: CASSLGSVDTGELFF. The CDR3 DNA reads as TGCGCCAGCAGCTTGGGGAGCGTCGACACCGGGGAGCTGTTTTTT.